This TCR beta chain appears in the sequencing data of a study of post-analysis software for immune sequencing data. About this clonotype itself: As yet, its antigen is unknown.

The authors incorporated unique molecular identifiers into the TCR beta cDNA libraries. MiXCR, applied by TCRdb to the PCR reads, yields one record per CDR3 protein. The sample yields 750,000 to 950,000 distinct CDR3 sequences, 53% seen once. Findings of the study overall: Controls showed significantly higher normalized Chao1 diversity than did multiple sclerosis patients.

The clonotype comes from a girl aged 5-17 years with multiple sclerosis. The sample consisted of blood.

The CDR3 DNA reads as TGCGCCAGCAGCCAAGTTCTACAGGGGGCGTATAACATTCAGTACTTC. Encoded protein: CASSQVLQGAYNIQYF. This chain joins TRBV4-1 and TRBJ2-4; 9 bases align to TRBD1. J lost 7 bases, V lost 1 base, and 8 bases had no gene match. The germline V gene has CDR1 MGHRA and CDR2 YSYEKL. CDR3 length equals 16 residues.